The TCR beta chain described here comes from a study of CD8 T cells in ankylosing spondylitis. Germline-derived CDR1 and CDR2 are DFQATT and SNEGSKA (reference sequence). The CDR3 covers 13 residues. The V gene end was trimmed by 4 bases and the J gene end by 3 bases; junction bases not matched to a gene: 2. Ten or more counts support this clonotype. Its antigen is still unknown. TCRdb used MiXCR to reprocess the 5' RACE reads, holding one entry per CDR3 protein. The sample contains 150,000 or so distinct CDR3 sequences, 25% to 35% of which appear only once. Study-level points and caveats: Existing reports had already noted some motif variants in reactive arthritis synovial fluid and blood. Characteristic of ankylosing spondylitis blood, it appeared, was a TCR beta motif comprising roughly 8 highly homologous variants.

This receptor was obtained from a male donor with ankylosing spondylitis. The sample was synovial fluid, either unsorted or a sorted T cell fraction (not recorded which). V usage is TRBV20-1 and J usage is TRBJ2-3; 9 nucleotides line up with TRBD2. CDR3 bases: TGCAGTGCTAAAGCGGGAGGAACAGATACGCAGTATTTT. As protein: CSAKAGGTDTQYF.